These T cell receptor beta chains were read from a single sample in a study of cytomegalovirus exposure and HLA in healthy donors. Repertoires were generated with immunoSEQ multiplex PCR, while TCRdb's copy carries only in-frame clones and drops some. The sample lists fewer than 400,000 clones; just over 85% were seen once. The sequencing sample was made of PBMCs. The source of these receptors is a woman aged 18-29 years in good health and CMV-seronegative. The CDR3 runs from the conserved cysteine through the conserved F or W. D genes are given only for firm matches. Only part of the rows carry a size: once, few, many, or a class if the clone is expanded.

>few|TRBJ2-2|NA|TRBV2
TGTGCCAGCAGTGAACAAGCAGGGGCCACCGGGGAGCTGTTTTTT
CASSEQAGATGELFF
>NA|TRBJ2-7|NA|TRBV5-6
TGTGCCAGCACCTTTGGCGGGATCGGCTCCTACGAGCAGTACTTC
CASTFGGIGSYEQYF
>NA|TRBJ2-5|NA|TRBV5-1
TGCGCCAGCAGTAGTTTAGAAGAGACCCAGTACTTC
CASSSLEETQYF
>NA|TRBJ1-1|TRBD1|TRBV5-1
TGCGCCAGCAGGGGGACAGCAAGTTCCACTGAAGCTTTCTTT
CASRGTASSTEAFF
>NA|TRBJ1-5|NA|TRBV6-1
TGTGCGGCAGGCAATCAGCCCCAGCATTTT
CAAGNQPQHF
>NA|TRBJ1-1|NA|TRBV6-5
TGTGCCAGCAGTTACTTGGGCCGGACTGAAGCTTTCTTT
CASSYLGRTEAFF
>NA|TRBJ1-2|NA|TRBV6-5
TGTGCCAGCAGTTACTCTTTTGGAGACTATGGCTACACCTTC
CASSYSFGDYGYTF
>NA|TRBJ2-2|NA|TRBV9
TGTGCCAGCAGCGTAGCTATAATCCGGAACACCGGGGAGCTGTTTTTT
CASSVAIIRNTGELFF
>NA|TRBJ2-2|NA|TRBV7-3
TGTGCCAGCAGCCCCTCGACAGGGGAGCTGTTTTTT
CASSPSTGELFF
>NA|TRBJ2-7|TRBD2|TRBV4-3
TGCGCCAGCAGCCAAGAATTGGCTAGCGGATCCTACGAGCAGTACTTC
CASSQELASGSYEQYF
>NA|TRBJ2-2|TRBD2|TRBV4-3
TGCGCCAGCAGCCAAGACGAACTAGCGGTCCACACCGGGGAGCTGTTTTTT
CASSQDELAVHTGELFF
>NA|TRBJ2-7|NA|TRBV2
TGTGCCAGCACAGGGCTCGATTACGAGCAGTACTTC
CASTGLDYEQYF
>NA|TRBJ2-7|NA|TRBV7-2
TGTGCCAGCAGCCTAGGGCAGGCGCACTCCTACGAGCAGTACTTC
CASSLGQAHSYEQYF
>NA|TRBJ1-2|NA|TRBV18
TGTGCCAGCTCACCAGTCCAGGGGTTTTCTGGCTACACCTTC
CASSPVQGFSGYTF
>NA|TRBJ2-2|NA|TRBV5-1
TGCGCCAGCAGCTTGGTTAGTTCTAGTAACACCGGGGAGCTGTTTTTT
CASSLVSSSNTGELFF
>NA|TRBJ1-5|TRBD1|TRBV2
TGTGCCAGCAGGGAAGGGACAGTCAATAGCAATCAGCCCCAGCATTTT
CASREGTVNSNQPQHF
>once|TRBJ1-1|NA|TRBV7-6
TGTGCCAGCAGCTTAGCGTCGGTGAACACTGAAGCTTTCTTT
CASSLASVNTEAFF
>NA|TRBJ1-2|NA|TRBV2
TGTGCCAGCAGTGAGGGAGGGCGGAGCTACACCTTC
CASSEGGRSYTF
>NA|TRBJ1-5|NA|TRBV7-9
TGTGCCAGCAGCTTAGATGCGGTTCAGCCCCAGCATTTT
CASSLDAVQPQHF
>NA|TRBJ2-5|TRBD2|TRBV11-2
TGTGCCAGCAGCTTAGGAGCGGGGCAGGGTCAAGAGACCCAGTACTTC
CASSLGAGQGQETQYF
>NA|TRBJ2-5|TRBD2|TRBV9
TGTGCCAGCAGCATAACGAATGCGGGGGGAGCGGAGACCCAGTACTTC
CASSITNAGGAETQYF
>NA|TRBJ2-2|NA|TRBV28
TGTGCCAGCAGTTTTCTACAGGGATTGGACGCCGGGGAGCTGTTTTTT
CASSFLQGLDAGELFF
>NA|TRBJ1-2|NA|TRBV19
TGTGCCAGTACCCTTATGCCGCAGGGCTACACCTTC
CASTLMPQGYTF
>NA|TRBJ1-1|TRBD1|TRBV7-9
TGTGCCAGCAGCTCGGAGGACAGGGGGGCCGAAGCTTTCTTT
CASSSEDRGAEAFF
>NA|TRBJ1-1|NA|TRBV13
TGTGCCAGCAGCCCCGGCGAGGTATCTGAAGCTTTCTTT
CASSPGEVSEAFF
>NA|TRBJ2-3|NA|TRBV6-5
TGTGCCAGCAGTAGCCCACGGGGGGCCGTGAATACGCAGTATTTT
CASSSPRGAVNTQYF
>NA|TRBJ2-4|NA|TRBV6-5
TGTGCCAGCTCCAGGGTAAAGGGAGCCAAAAACATTCAGTACTTC
CASSRVKGAKNIQYF
>NA|TRBJ2-1|NA|TRBV7-3
TGTGCCAGCAGCTTAACGGCAGGAAATTCAGTCGGTGAGCAGTTCTTC
CASSLTAGNSVGEQFF
>once|TRBJ1-1|NA|TRBV6-5
TGTGCCAGCAGCCAATCGACAGGGAACACTGAAGCTTTCTTT
CASSQSTGNTEAFF
>NA|TRBJ2-2|NA|TRBV7-2
TGTGCCAGCAGCCGCGTGGGGCTCTTCGGGGAGCTGTTTTTT
CASSRVGLFGELFF
>NA|TRBJ2-5|NA|TRBV6-1
TGTGCCAGCAGTGGTATAGAGACCCAGTACTTC
CASSGIETQYF